The entry below gives a single T cell receptor beta chain sequence along with its context. Antigen specificity is unknown. The sample originates from a study of shared clonotypes between healthy human individuals. Overall study context: There were three CD4 naive, three CD4 memory, two CD8 naive and one CD8 memory plates per donor.

Overall study results and limits: Non-shared clonotypes were found to have lower generation probabilities than the clonotypes that were shared by all four of the sorted-subset donors.

Researchers ran the assay at a deep level. Each subset's genomic DNA was split evenly across several immunoSEQ plates. Assay used: immunoSEQ multiplex PCR; TCRdb lists only in-frame clones, some missing. The table has about a million clones, 76% seen once. The sequence was obtained from a man in his late teens or twenties in good health. The material sequenced was memory CD4+ T cells sorted from blood. Noted subset: CD45RA-negative fraction.

The CDR3 coding sequence is TGCGCCAGCAAGGAAAGGACAGACGGACTGAATGAGCAGTTCTTC. Translated, it gives CASKERTDGLNEQFF. The V call is TRBV5-1, the J call TRBJ2-1, with a tentative D call TRBD1 (6 bases). V lost 6 bases and J lost 7, with 20 bases in between. Germline V gene data show CDR1 as SGHRS and CDR2 as YFSETQ. CDR3 length: 15 residues.